The 25 T cell receptor beta chains below come from one sample, sequenced in a study of blood T cell repertoires in COVID-19. Assay: immunoSEQ multiplex PCR; the TCRdb copy retains only in-frame clones and omits some. The sample lists approximately 71,000 clones, 70% to 80% occurring once. Sequencing was performed on peripheral blood. The receptor source for this set is a human donor in a cohort sampled during active COVID-19.

CDR3 bases: TGCGCCAGCAGCCAAATCGCAGGGAACTTTGGCAATCAGCCCCAGCATTTT. This encodes CASSQIAGNFGNQPQHF. This chain joins TRBV4-3 and TRBJ1-5, with D tentatively TRBD1 (5 bases). V was clipped by 2 bases and J by 2 bases, with 16 bases between them. CDR1 is LGHNA and CDR2 is YSLEER in the germline V gene. The CDR3 runs 17 residues.

V usage is TRBV7-6 and J usage is TRBJ2-3, with 9 positions matching TRBD2. J was trimmed by 5 bases and V by 1 base; bases with no gene match: 7. Germline assignment: CDR1 SGHVS and CDR2 FNYEAQ. There are 16 residues in the CDR3. DNA for the CDR3: TGTGCCAGCAGCTTAGGGGCGCTAGCGGGAAAAGATACGCAGTATTTT. Translated, it gives CASSLGALAGKDTQYF.

The chain combines TRBV6-5 with TRBJ1-1; D unclear. The CDR3 is made up of 15 amino acids. Trimming removed 0 bases from V and 1 base from J, with 9 bases in between. The germline V gene encodes CDR1 MNHEY and CDR2 SVGAGI. In DNA form, the CDR3 reads TGTGCCAGCAGTTACTCTACTTTCGGGAACACTGAAGCTTTCTTT. It translates to CASSYSTFGNTEAFF.

This clone was seen a handful of times. The chain recombines TRBV7-9 with TRBJ2-1, with TRBD2 matching over 12 bases. CDR3 length equals 15 residues. V dropped 2 bases and J dropped 9; count of bases not matched to a gene: 5. The germline V gene encodes CDR1 SEHNR and CDR2 FQNEAQ (reference sequence). This chain's CDR3 is CASSLSLAGGSEQFF. The CDR3 DNA reads as TGTGCCAGCAGCTTATCCCTAGCGGGAGGGTCTGAGCAGTTCTTC. The whole variable domain, filled in from reference TRBV7-9 and TRBJ2-1, reads DTGVSQNPRHKITKRGQNVTFRCDPISEHNRLYWYRQTLGQGPEFLTYFQNEAQLEKSRLLSDRFSAERPKGSFSTLEIQRTEQGDSAMYLCASSLSLAGGSEQFFGPGTRLTVL.

The CDR3 DNA reads TGTGCCAGCAGCCAGGTCCGGACAGGGGTAGCCAAAAACATTCAGTACTTC. Translated: CASSQVRTGVAKNIQYF. This rearrangement joins TRBV3-1 (or the pseudogene TRBV3-2) to TRBJ2-4, with 9 bases that match TRBD1. CDR1 LGHDT and CDR2 YNNKEL come from the germline V gene (reference sequence). The CDR3 loop spans 17 amino acids. V was pared by 3 bases and J by 0 bases, with 6 bases of the junction left unmatched.

The CDR3 sequence is CASSLVSGGSLDTQYF. CDR3 nucleotide sequence: TGCGCCAGCAGCTTGGTTTCGGGGGGTAGTTTGGATACGCAGTATTTT. The chain carries TRBV5-1 and TRBJ2-3, with 7 bases lining up with TRBD2. The CDR3 is 16 amino acids. CDR1 is SGHRS and CDR2 is YFSETQ in the germline V gene. Trimming at V came to 0 bases and at J to 6 bases, leaving 10 bases not matched to a gene.

The rearrangement links TRBV7-9 to TRBJ2-3; TRBD2 aligns across 12 bases. The J segment lost 2 bases and the V segment lost 1 base, leaving 4 bases of the junction unmatched. Germline CDR1 and CDR2: SEHNR and FQNEAQ (reference sequence). The CDR3 runs 17 residues. For the CDR3, the DNA is TGTGCCAGCAGCTTAGGGGGACTAGCGGGTCCCACAGATACGCAGTATTTT. Its translation is CASSLGGLAGPTDTQYF.

V is TRBV28 and J is TRBJ2-3, with D possibly matching TRBD1 (6 bases). Trimming left V 4 bases short and J 0 bases short, with 11 bases between. The germline V gene encodes CDR1 MDHEN and CDR2 SYDVKM. The CDR3 loop spans 15 amino acids. The CDR3 sequence is CASSWFRGSTDTQYF. The CDR3 region has the DNA TGTGCCAGCAGTTGGTTCAGGGGAAGCACAGATACGCAGTATTTT.

V is TRBV5-1 and J is TRBJ2-1, with 11 bases that match TRBD2. Trimming cost V 2 bases and J 3 bases; bases outside gene matches: 1. Per germline, CDR1 SGHRS and CDR2 YFSETQ. The length of the CDR3 is 15 residues. Here the CDR3 DNA reads TGCGCCAGCAGCTTACTAGCGGGAGACTACAATGAGCAGTTCTTC. Protein: CASSLLAGDYNEQFF.

In this sample, this clone turned up once. J is TRBJ1-5 and V is TRBV2; TRBD1 agrees at 7 bases. Trimming cost V 8 bases and J 6 bases; bases outside gene matches: 7. This CDR3 is built from 13 residues. Germline lookup yields CDR1 SNHLY and CDR2 FYNNEI. The CDR3 region has the DNA TGTGCCAGCGCCACAGGGGTAGGTCAGCCCCAGCATTTT. Translated: CASATGVGQPQHF.

The chain carries TRBV28 and TRBJ1-5, with 8 positions matching TRBD1. The V and J ends lost 5 bases and 0 bases, in that order; junction bases with no gene match: 9. The CDR3 covers 17 residues. The germline V gene encodes CDR1 MDHEN and CDR2 SYDVKM. The CDR3 DNA is TGTGCCAGCAGTGAAACAGGGGGAGGGTATAGCAATCAGCCCCAGCATTTT. Translation gives CASSETGGGYSNQPQHF.

The rearrangement links TRBV5-4 to TRBJ2-1; 8 nucleotides line up with TRBD2. Germline V CDR1 and CDR2: SGHNT, YYREEE (reference sequence). There are 15 residues in the CDR3. Unmatched junction bases numbered 7, after V lost 1 base and J lost 7 bases. CDR3 in amino acids: CASSLTGGQLNEQFF. For the CDR3, the DNA is TGTGCCAGCAGCTTGACGGGGGGGCAATTAAATGAGCAGTTCTTC.

The genes are TRBV11-2 and TRBJ2-1, with 8 bases fitting TRBD2. Germline CDR1 SGHAT, CDR2 FQNNGV. The CDR3 spans 13 residues. Unmatched junction bases numbered 7, after V lost 3 bases and J lost 12 bases. The CDR3: CASSFGLAGGQFF. The CDR3 DNA reads as TGTGCCAGCAGCTTCGGACTAGCCGGCGGGCAGTTCTTC.

The chain couples TRBV5-1 to TRBJ2-3; D not certain. Germline-derived CDR1 and CDR2 are SGHRS and YFSETQ. The CDR3 runs to 13 residues. With 5 bases removed from V and 5 bases from J, the gap between germline ends came to 12 bases. Here the CDR3 DNA reads TGCGCCAGCAGTCTAGACTTACAAGATACGCAGTATTTT. Its translation is CASSLDLQDTQYF.

This chain links TRBV19 with TRBJ1-5; D possibly corresponds to TRBD1 (5 bases). The CDR3 is 17 residues long. Germline V CDR1 and CDR2: LNHDA, SQIVND (reference sequence). V dropped 3 bases and J dropped 0 bases, with 15 bases sitting between them. CDR3 coding DNA: TGTGCCAGTAGTATTGCAGCCCTCGGGGGTAGCAATCAGCCCCAGCATTTT. Residues: CASSIAALGGSNQPQHF.

The chain joins TRBV15 to TRBJ2-1, with D perhaps TRBD1 (6 bases). The CDR3 is 16 amino acids. Germline V lookup: CDR1 LNHNV, CDR2 YYDKDF (reference sequence). The V end was cut by 2 bases, the J end by 10 bases, with 21 bases between. The CDR3 nucleotides read TGTGCCACCAGCAGATCAACAATCGCAGGGGCCGCGGAGCAGTTCTTC. Protein product: CATSRSTIAGAAEQFF.

This chain uses TRBV5-4 with TRBJ2-3, with 7 positions matching TRBD2. The germline V gene encodes CDR1 SGHNT and CDR2 YYREEE (reference sequence). Trimming at V came to 1 base and at J to 4 bases, leaving 6 bases not matched to a gene. The CDR3 consists of 15 residues. The CDR3 is CASSLRRERADTQYF. DNA for the CDR3: TGTGCCAGCAGCTTGAGGCGGGAGAGGGCAGATACGCAGTATTTT.

V usage is TRBV2 and J usage is TRBJ1-1, with D hard to call. The germline V gene has CDR1 SNHLY and CDR2 FYNNEI. The CDR3 spans 13 residues. V was shortened by 9 bases and J by 1 base, with 12 bases between the two germline ends. CDR3 DNA: TGTGCCAGTGCACCAGGTGGGAACACTGAAGCTTTCTTT. It is translated as CASAPGGNTEAFF. The variable domain in full, completed from reference TRBV2 and TRBJ1-1, reads EPEVTQTPSHQVTQMGQEVILRCVPISNHLYFYWYRQILGQKVEFLVSFYNNEISEKSEIFDDQFSVERPDGSNFTLKIRSTKLEDSAMYFCASAPGGNTEAFFGQGTRLTVV.

With regard to this clone: As the CDR3 is not closed by the conserved phenylalanine or tryptophan, this likely results from a read error. Because the CDR3's place on the DNA is in doubt, the DNA is left out and the CDR3 is given as listed by TCRdb. This rearrangement joins TRBV24-1 to TRBJ2-7; the DNA was not compared with TRBD2, the D call given in the table. 9 amino acids form the CDR3, both terminal residues included. Germline CDR1 reads KGHDR; CDR2 reads SFDVKD. The CDR3 is CAKGGGSPY.

The chain carries TRBV5-4 and TRBJ2-5, with D perhaps TRBD2 (5 bases). The V gene's germline CDR1 is SGHNT and CDR2 YYREEE (reference sequence). Trimming pared 0 bases from V and 2 bases from J, leaving 11 bases between. This CDR3 is built from 15 residues. As DNA, the CDR3 is TGTGCCAGCAGCTTGGGCGGGTCTGGGCAAGAGACCCAGTACTTC. Protein sequence: CASSLGGSGQETQYF.

This chain connects TRBV28 to TRBJ2-5; 8 bases map to TRBD1. This CDR3 region has 17 residues. Germline lookup yields CDR1 MDHEN and CDR2 SYDVKM. V gave up 0 bases and J gave up 5 bases; unmatched junction bases: 11. The CDR3 is CASSLWVVRRGRETQYF. CDR3 sequence (DNA): TGTGCCAGCAGTTTATGGGTCGTACGCAGGGGGCGGGAGACCCAGTACTTC.

This clone was seen only a few times. V gene TRBV9 combines with J gene TRBJ2-1, with 9 bases fitting TRBD2. The V gene end was trimmed by 1 base and the J gene end by 3 bases; junction bases not matched to a gene: 2. The germline gives CDR1 SGDLS, CDR2 YYNGEE. The CDR3 consists of 15 residues. The CDR3: CASSVSGGNYNEQFF. CDR3 DNA sequence: TGTGCCAGCAGCGTAAGCGGGGGGAACTACAATGAGCAGTTCTTC.

The gene calls are TRBV19 and TRBJ1-6, with D possibly matching TRBD1 (5 bases). The CDR3 extends over 13 amino acids. Germline values: CDR1 LNHDA, CDR2 SQIVND (reference sequence). V gave up 6 bases and J gave up 10 bases, with 13 bases separating them. The DNA of the CDR3 is TGTGCCAGTAGCGACAGTCCTCAGTCACCCCTCCACTTT. It is translated as CASSDSPQSPLHF.

The V call is TRBV5-1, the J call TRBJ1-6; D ambiguous. The CDR3 runs 13 residues. V was pared by 0 bases and J by 8 bases, with 6 bases between. Germline lookup yields CDR1 SGHRS and CDR2 YFSETQ. The CDR3 sequence: CASSLGRDSPLHF. CDR3 nucleotides: TGCGCCAGCAGCTTGGGGCGGGATTCACCCCTCCACTTT.

This clone was counted only a few times. The rearrangement joins TRBV18 to TRBJ2-2, with 8 bases matching TRBD2. V lost 5 bases, J lost 1 base, and 3 bases stayed unmatched. Germline CDR1 KGHSH, CDR2 LQKENI. This CDR3 is built from 15 residues. The CDR3 sequence: CASSSTSVNTGELFF. The CDR3 coding sequence is TGTGCCAGCTCATCGACTAGCGTGAACACCGGGGAGCTGTTTTTT.